Sequencing of this TCR beta chain was carried out in a study of OX40 agonist ivuxolimab in advanced cancers. The wider study: It was ivuxolimab, an agonistic anti-OX40 (CD134) antibody, that patients were treated with.

Germline CDR1 MNHNS, CDR2 SASEGT. V was cut by 6 bases and J by 1 base, with 9 bases left in between. This CDR3 comprises 13 residues. The repertoire was sequenced with immunoSEQ multiplex PCR; TCRdb's copy has only in-frame clones and lacks some. The table has around 71,000 clones, 86% seen once; the top ten hold approximately 0.99%. Sample share makes this clone medium-sized (0.01 to 0.1%). Its antigen is unidentified. The study's findings and limits: Relatively little clonal expansion, among the lowest observed, appeared in partial responders at 0.1-3.0 mg/kg. Within 6 weeks, CD4+ and CD8+ blood T cells expanded clonally at 0.1 to 3.0 mg/kg.

This receptor was obtained from an adult with an advanced solid tumor such as melanoma, head and neck, liver or kidney cancer. The sequencing used CD4+ or CD8+ T cells sorted from blood, collected in a trial of the OX40 agonist ivuxolimab. This chain uses TRBV6-1 with TRBJ1-1; no clear D gene. This chain's CDR3 is CASSYVANTEAFF. The CDR3 DNA is TGTGCCAGCAGCTACGTGGCGAACACTGAAGCTTTCTTT.